The next 7 T cell receptor beta chains were all read from a single sample in a study of PD-1 blockade in mismatch repair-deficient tumors. Method: immunoSEQ multiplex PCR; TCRdb's copy keeps in-frame clones and lacks some. In the table there are some 120,000 clones, about 85% of which are singletons. The sample here was peripheral blood, taken 44 weeks after starting pembrolizumab. The receptors come from an adult with mismatch repair-deficient cancer.

This clone was observed a single time. The chain joins TRBV7-9 to TRBJ2-7; 13 nucleotides align to TRBD2. The CDR3 length is 15 residues. The germline gives CDR1 SEHNR, CDR2 FQNEAQ (reference sequence). The V segment lost 5 bases and the J segment 6 bases; nucleotides outside the gene matches: 7. CDR3 sequence: CASSTGLAGVREQYF. CDR3 DNA: TGTGCCAGCAGCACAGGACTAGCGGGAGTCCGCGAGCAGTACTTC.

The chain carries TRBV30 and TRBJ1-2, with a tentative D call TRBD1 (6 bases). The CDR3 sequence is 14 residues long. Germline V gene sequence: CDR1 GTSNPN, CDR2 SVGIG (reference sequence). Trimming left V 2 bases short and J 5 bases short, with 15 bases between. CDR3 residues: CAWSKVPTGYGYTF. CDR3 nucleotides: TGTGCCTGGAGTAAGGTTCCCACAGGGTATGGCTACACCTTC.

The rearrangement joins TRBV27 to TRBJ2-6; TRBD1 might be the D (5 bases). Germline CDR1 and CDR2: MNHEY and SMNVEV (reference sequence). CDR3 length: 15 amino acids. The V gene lost 6 bases and the J gene lost 0 bases, with 9 bases spanning the gap. CDR3: CASRPRASGANVLTF. In DNA, the CDR3 is TGTGCCAGCAGACCCAGGGCCTCTGGGGCCAACGTCCTGACTTTC.

The DNA of the CDR3 is TGTGCCAGCAGGGGGGGGACAGGGGGCTCGGGTGGCTACACCTTC. Translating it yields CASRGGTGGSGGYTF. The chain combines TRBV2 with TRBJ1-2; 12 bases align to TRBD1. In germline, CDR1 is SNHLY, CDR2 FYNNEI. The CDR3 has 15 amino acids. The ends lost 6 bases at V and 7 bases at J; junction bases unmatched: 9.

This clone came up a few times. This sample includes further DNA sequences coding for the same CDR3. V and J are TRBV19 and TRBJ2-7, with 8 bases lining up with TRBD2. The CDR3 consists of 14 residues. Germline lookup yields CDR1 LNHDA and CDR2 SQIVND (reference sequence). V lost 1 base, J lost 2 bases, and 1 base stayed unmatched. The chain's CDR3 is CASSIVAGTYEQYF. CDR3 nucleotides: TGTGCCAGTAGTATAGTAGCGGGGACCTACGAGCAGTACTTC.

The chain employs TRBV27 and TRBJ2-2; 10 bases match TRBD1. After removal of 0 bases from V and 3 bases from J, the junction contained 4 bases not matched to a gene. There are 17 residues in the CDR3. CDR1 is MNHEY, CDR2 SMNVEV, per germline (reference sequence). In DNA form, the CDR3 reads TGTGCCAGCAGTTTATCGCCCGGGACAGGGGACACCGGGGAGCTGTTTTTT. Amino acids: CASSLSPGTGDTGELFF.

With regard to this clone: At the DNA level, this CDR3 is encoded by other sequences in the same sample as well. This chain connects TRBV27 to TRBJ2-7; TRBD1 aligns across 7 bases. The germline V gene encodes CDR1 MNHEY and CDR2 SMNVEV (reference sequence). The CDR3 sequence is 12 residues long. With 6 bases clipped from V and 1 base from J, the junction kept 0 bases outside the gene matches. This chain's CDR3 is CASRGQSYEQYF. CDR3 sequence (DNA): TGTGCCAGCAGGGGACAGTCCTACGAGCAGTACTTC.